This entry concerns a single T cell receptor beta chain. It is likely a read error: a sequence one base away is far more abundant. The time point is: newly diagnosed GD, antithyroid drugs for less than 3 months. RNA from PBMCs was the source of the TCR library. The CDR3 is 14 residues long. Germline assignment: CDR1 SGHRS and CDR2 YFSETQ. V lost 3 bases and J lost 7; bases outside the gene matches: 8. The sample belongs to a study of regulatory T cells in long-lasting Graves disease. Whole-study context: Duration of antithyroid drug therapy among newly diagnosed Graves' patients was under 3 months.

Combining iRepertoire HTBI primers with Arm-PCR of CDR3 regions, the authors built TCR beta libraries. TCRdb analysed the multiplex PCR reads with MiXCR anew, one entry per CDR3 protein. The sample records around 250,000 distinct CDR3 sequences, around 20% being singletons. This clonotype was obtained from a female donor with Graves disease. The chain employs TRBV5-1 and TRBJ2-7; 9 nucleotides agree with TRBD1. The sequencing here drew on peripheral blood mononuclear cells (PBMCs), taken at new diagnosis, from a patient treated with antithyroid drugs. CDR3: CASSYQTGGNEQYF. CDR3 bases: TGCGCCAGCAGCTACCAAACAGGGGGCAATGAGCAGTACTTC.